This TCR beta chain derives from a study of neurological immune-mediated disorders (dated by TCRdb to about 2019). Turning to the overall study: Peripheral blood TCR-beta repertoires from patients with HTLV-I-associated myelopathy (HAM/TSP), patients with multiple sclerosis, and healthy controls were compared in the study using UMI-based sequencing. Longitudinal samples, technical triplicates and paired sorted CD4+ and CD8+ T-cell subsets, alongside PBMC samples, were included among the approximately 98 TCR-beta libraries. The cohort comprised 68 subjects: 14 HAM/TSP patients, 34 multiple sclerosis patients and around 20 healthy controls. Broad study findings and their caveats: TCR clonal expansion was highest in HAM/TSP patients and lowest in MS patients, with MS patients falling below even healthy controls. Across subjects, expanded clones never shared an identical CDR3 amino acid sequence, which suggests that the TCR-beta repertoires in every group were private.

cDNA was synthesized by template-switch 5'RACE using a primer carrying a 10-nucleotide random unique molecular identifier by which each TCR transcript was tagged. Each sequencing run produced over 160 million TCR-beta sequences covering 15-18 subjects. The RNeasy kit was used for extraction of total RNA. The KAPA Real-time Library Amplification kit was used to amplify TCR-beta VDJ regions with primers targeting the TCR constant region and the 5'RACE anchor. A first PCR added sample indexes and Illumina adaptors, after which a second PCR increased the library yield. After purification with Ampure beads, the TCR product of roughly 650 bp was size-selected on a 2% E-gel SizeSelection system. Before pooling, library quality was checked on a Bioanalyzer, concentration was measured with Qubit, and libraries were quantified with the Kapa Library Quantification kit. An Illumina HiSeq 2500 was used to sequence the libraries paired-end at 2 x 150 bp. To increase sequence diversity, about 25-31% phiX was spiked into each library pool. As for the authors' bioinformatics: The UMI-based MiGEC pipeline processed quality-filtered reads and removed over 75% of raw TCR sequences during error correction. IMGT germline references were used for aligning VDJ genes, and each clonotype was defined as a unique CDR3 amino acid sequence together with its V-J genes. Clonal expansion, Shannon diversity and CDR3 relatedness (CalcPairwiseDistances, ClusterSamples) were evaluated with VDJtools, and phylogenetic trees were built with CLCbio workbench. Expanded clones were defined as having at least 8 unique UMIs, based on coefficient-of-variation modelling across technical triplicates. TCRdb redid the processing of the public reads, applying fastp at Q25 and MiXCR, and retained in-frame beta chains. Each record represents a unique CDR3 protein, reported with the most common genes and DNA among its rows. These V and J calls rely on TCRdb rather than the paper's analysis. The sample records about 23,000 distinct CDR3 sequences, 13% of which are singletons. The ten largest clones take up 13% of the sample.

Libraries from unsorted PBMCs were made from 2 million PBMCs kept in RNAlater at -80 degrees C until RNA extraction. Peripheral blood underwent Ficoll-Hypaque density gradient centrifugation to isolate PBMCs, which were then cryopreserved in liquid nitrogen. In this sample, this clonotype turned up many times. It lacks a known antigen. Base-call qualities are not available, and no considerably larger clone is one nucleotide away. This receptor was obtained from a woman aged 55-69 years with HTLV-1-associated myelopathy (HAM/TSP). The sequenced sample was PBMCs.

CDR3 sequence: CASSTDRDQPQHF. In nucleotides, the sequence is TGTGCCAGCAGCACAGACAGAGATCAGCCCCAGCATTTT. The receptor chain draws on TRBV7-2 and TRBJ1-5; the D region possibly corresponds to TRBD1 (5 bases align). V gives up 5 bases and J gives up 5 bases, and the segment between their germline ends measures 10 bases. For CDR1 and CDR2, the germline V gene lists SGHTA and FQGNSA. Counted from cysteine to phenylalanine, this CDR3 has 13 amino acids. The CDR3 DNA has 39 bases and is translated from base 1.